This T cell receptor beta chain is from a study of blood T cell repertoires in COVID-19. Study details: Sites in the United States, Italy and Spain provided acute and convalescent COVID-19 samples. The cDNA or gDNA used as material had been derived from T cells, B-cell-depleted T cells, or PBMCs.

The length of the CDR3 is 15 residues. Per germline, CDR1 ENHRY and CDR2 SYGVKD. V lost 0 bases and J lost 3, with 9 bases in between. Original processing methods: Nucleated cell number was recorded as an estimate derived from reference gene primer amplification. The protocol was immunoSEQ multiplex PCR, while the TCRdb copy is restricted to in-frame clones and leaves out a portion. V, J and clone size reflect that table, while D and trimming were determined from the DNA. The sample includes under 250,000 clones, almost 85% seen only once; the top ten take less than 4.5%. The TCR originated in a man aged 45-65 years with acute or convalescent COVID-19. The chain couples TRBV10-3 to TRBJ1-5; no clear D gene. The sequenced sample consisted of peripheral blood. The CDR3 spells CAISESAGSNQPQHF. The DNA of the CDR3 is TGTGCCATCAGTGAGTCCGCAGGCTCCAATCAGCCCCAGCATTTT.